The 7 T cell receptor beta chains below come from one sample, sequenced in a study of OX40 agonist ivuxolimab in advanced cancers. Some clones are missing from TCRdb's copy, which holds only in-frame ones; the method was immunoSEQ multiplex PCR. The sample contains under 95,000 clones, about 82% of which appear only once. The sample consisted of CD4+ or CD8+ T cells sorted from blood, taken in a trial of the OX40 agonist ivuxolimab. These receptors were obtained from an adult with an advanced solid tumor such as melanoma, head and neck, liver or kidney cancer.

This chain connects TRBV27 to TRBJ2-1; D remains ambiguous. Germline CDR1 reads MNHEY; CDR2 reads SMNVEV (reference sequence). The CDR3 is 13 amino acids. Trimming removed 3 bases from V and 10 bases from J, with 13 bases in between. The CDR3: CASSFIRSGEQFF. CDR3 sequence (DNA): TGTGCCAGCAGTTTTATCCGATCTGGGGAGCAGTTCTTC.

The V and J genes are TRBV30 and TRBJ2-1, with D possibly matching TRBD2 (6 bases). The V end was cut by 5 bases, the J end by 10 bases, with 21 bases between. This CDR3 contains 14 residues. The germline CDR1 and CDR2 sequences are GTSNPN and SVGIG (reference sequence). The CDR3, as DNA: TGTGCCTGGGCCGACTCCCTAGGGAGGACCGAGCAGTTCTTC. Translating gives CAWADSLGRTEQFF. Full variable domain (outside the CDR3, taken from reference TRBV30 and TRBJ2-1): SQTIHQWPATLVQPVGSPLSLECTVEGTSNPNLYWYRQAAGRGLQLLFYSVGIGQISSEVPQNLSASRPQDRQFILSSKKLLLSDSGFYLCAWADSLGRTEQFFGPGTRLTVL.

The chain joins TRBV5-1 to TRBJ2-1; TRBD1 aligns across 8 bases. Germline loops: CDR1 SGHRS, CDR2 YFSETQ. With 0 bases clipped from V and 2 bases from J, the junction kept 1 base outside the gene matches. This CDR3 region has 15 residues. CDR3 protein: CASSLVTGAYNEQFF. CDR3 DNA: TGCGCCAGCAGCTTGGTGACAGGGGCCTACAATGAGCAGTTCTTC.

The chain couples TRBV5-1 to TRBJ2-3, with D unclear. The ends were cut back, 0 bases at V and 1 base at J, with 3 bases in the middle. The germline V gene has CDR1 SGHRS and CDR2 YFSETQ. This CDR3 contains 13 residues. The CDR3 sequence: CASSLARTDTQYF. In nucleotides, the CDR3 is TGCGCCAGCAGCTTGGCTCGCACAGATACGCAGTATTTT.

The genes are TRBV27 and TRBJ2-1, with D possibly called TRBD1 or TRBD2 (5 bases each). The germline V gene encodes CDR1 MNHEY and CDR2 SMNVEV (reference sequence). With 3 bases removed from V and 4 bases from J, the gap between germline ends came to 13 bases. This CDR3 has 15 residues. CDR3 residues: CASSFGDPPYNEQFF. CDR3 sequence (DNA): TGTGCCAGCAGTTTTGGGGACCCCCCATACAATGAGCAGTTCTTC.

The V call is TRBV19, the J call TRBJ1-1, with D unclear. CDR1 is LNHDA and CDR2 is SQIVND in the germline V gene (reference sequence). V was trimmed by 5 bases and J by 0 bases, leaving 7 bases between them. The CDR3 spans 13 residues. The CDR3 spells CASSQILNTEAFF. The CDR3 DNA follows: TGTGCCAGTAGTCAGATCCTGAACACTGAAGCTTTCTTT.

The CDR3 loop reads CASSPLAGRTDTQYF. In DNA form, the CDR3 reads TGTGCCAGCAGCCCGCTAGCGGGGCGCACAGATACGCAGTATTTT. The V gene is TRBV14, the J gene TRBJ2-3, with TRBD2 matching 9 bases. Germline-derived CDR1 and CDR2 are SGHDN and FVKESK. With 4 bases clipped from V and 1 base from J, the junction kept 3 bases outside the gene matches. The CDR3 length is 15 residues.